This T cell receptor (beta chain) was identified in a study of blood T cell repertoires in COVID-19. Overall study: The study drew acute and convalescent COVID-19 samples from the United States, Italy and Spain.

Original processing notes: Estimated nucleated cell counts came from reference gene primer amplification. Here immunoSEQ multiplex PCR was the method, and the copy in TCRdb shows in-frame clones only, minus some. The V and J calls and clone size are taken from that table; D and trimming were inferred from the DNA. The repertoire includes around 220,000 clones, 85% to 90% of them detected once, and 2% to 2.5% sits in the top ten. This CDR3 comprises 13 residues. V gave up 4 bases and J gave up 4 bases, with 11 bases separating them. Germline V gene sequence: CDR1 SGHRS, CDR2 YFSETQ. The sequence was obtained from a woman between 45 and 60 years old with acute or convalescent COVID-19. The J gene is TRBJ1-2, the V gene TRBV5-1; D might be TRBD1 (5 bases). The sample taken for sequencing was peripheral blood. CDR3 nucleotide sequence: TGCGCCAGCAGCCCTGGCGGGACCTATGGCTACACCTTC. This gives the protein CASSPGGTYGYTF.